This T cell receptor beta chain originates from a study of graft-versus-host responses after intestinal transplantation. As for the study in general: Each transplant was multivisceral, liver-intestinal, or isolated intestinal. Recipients uniformly received anti-thymocyte globulin induction, followed by tacrolimus and steroids for two to four years.

Assay used: immunoSEQ multiplex PCR; TCRdb lists only in-frame clones, some missing. The table lists approximately 50,000 clones, roughly 84% of them singletons, with 0.46% in the top ten. This clone was counted only a few times. Its antigen is undetermined. The CDR3 has 12 residues. V lost 8 bases to trimming and J lost 0 bases, with 7 bases between them. CDR1 and CDR2 (germline): MNHNS, SASEGT. General study results and limits: GvH clones detected in recipient marrow included some appearing first in ileum or blood. Among circulating GvH clones, peak levels were associated with early post-transplant declines in HvG clones.

This TCR was recovered from a human donor who was the organ donor for an intestinal transplant. Sequences were derived from unstimulated CD4+ T cells sorted from spleen or lymph node cells, sampled before transplant. The J gene is TRBJ1-1, the V gene TRBV6-1, with a weak D call TRBD1 (6 bases). CDR3 nucleotide sequence: TGTGCCAGCGGACAGTTGAACACTGAAGCTTTCTTT. This sequence encodes CASGQLNTEAFF.